This T cell receptor beta chain is from a study of T cell changes during pregnancy in multiple sclerosis. There are a few counts of this clone. The CDR3 sequence is 13 residues long. Germline CDR1 reads SGHTA; CDR2 reads FQGTGA. The V and J ends lost 5 bases and 9 bases respectively, with 14 bases between them. Data came from immunoSEQ multiplex PCR; TCRdb stores just in-frame clones and leaves some out. The data show roughly 110,000 clones, 85% to 95% seen once. The chain recombines TRBV7-3 with TRBJ2-1; D might be TRBD2 (7 bases). The TCR sequence derives from a female donor with multiple sclerosis, enrolled in a pregnancy study. The input for sequencing was peripheral blood, taken after pregnancy. In DNA, the CDR3 is TGTGCCAGCAGCCAAGGGGGGGCCAGTGAGCAGTTCTTC. Amino acids: CASSQGGASEQFF.